One sample yielded the 7 T cell receptor beta chains listed below, sequenced in a study of blood T cell repertoires in COVID-19. Only in-frame clones appear in the TCRdb table, and some are missing; sequencing was by immunoSEQ multiplex PCR. The data hold some 250,000 clones, with about 83% observed a single time. The source material was peripheral blood. Receptors originate from an older man with acute or convalescent COVID-19.

V usage is TRBV18 and J usage is TRBJ2-7, with 7 positions matching TRBD1. The CDR3 extends over 15 amino acids. The V gene's germline CDR1 is KGHSH and CDR2 LQKENI. Trimming removed 4 bases from V and 0 bases from J; junction bases left unmatched: 6. CDR3 loop: CASSLGDSPSYEQYF. The CDR3, as DNA: TGTGCCAGCTCACTGGGGGACAGTCCCTCCTACGAGCAGTACTTC. Together with reference TRBV18 and TRBJ2-7, the CDR3 gives the full variable domain: NAGVMQNPRHLVRRRGQEARLRCSPMKGHSHVYWYRQLPEEGLKFMVYLQKENIIDESGMPKERFSAEFPKEGPSILRIQQVVRGDSAAYFCASSLGDSPSYEQYFGPGTRLTVT.

This chain uses TRBV28 with TRBJ2-7, with a weak D call TRBD1 (6 bases). CDR1 and CDR2 from the germline V gene are MDHEN and SYDVKM. The CDR3 length is 14 residues. The germline V and J ends were trimmed by 4 bases and 1 base, with 11 bases remaining between them. The CDR3 loop reads CASSSPGASYEQYF. The CDR3 coding sequence is TGTGCCAGCAGTTCCCCAGGGGCGTCCTACGAGCAGTACTTC.

The V gene is TRBV7-2, the J gene TRBJ2-3, with 10 nucleotides matching TRBD2. Germline trimming cut 3 bases from V and 8 bases from J; bases unmatched to any gene: 8. CDR1 and CDR2 (germline): SGHTA, FQGNSA. The CDR3 consists of 15 residues. This CDR3 reads CASSLGSGGSITQYF. CDR3 bases: TGTGCCAGCAGCTTGGGTAGCGGGGGGTCGATTACGCAGTATTTT.

V gene TRBV19 combines with J gene TRBJ2-1; 7 nucleotides agree with TRBD2. The V gene's germline CDR1 is LNHDA and CDR2 SQIVND (reference sequence). This CDR3 has 15 residues. Trimming at V came to 3 bases and at J to 6 bases, leaving 8 bases not matched to a gene. The CDR3 sequence is CASSIWAGASNEQFF. In DNA, the CDR3 is TGTGCCAGTAGTATCTGGGCGGGAGCTTCCAATGAGCAGTTCTTC.

This clone was observed at least ten times. This chain joins TRBV14 and TRBJ1-2; D ambiguous. Germline lookup yields CDR1 SGHDN and CDR2 FVKESK. The CDR3 contains 18 residues. V shed 1 base and J shed 1 base, with 19 bases lying between them. The CDR3: CASSQGAAGSTLNYGYTF. Written as DNA, the CDR3 is TGTGCCAGCAGCCAAGGAGCGGCAGGCTCAACTCTTAACTATGGCTACACCTTC.

The chain employs TRBV5-1 and TRBJ2-1; 9 nucleotides align to TRBD2. The germline gives CDR1 SGHRS, CDR2 YFSETQ. Trimming removed 4 bases from V and 7 bases from J; junction bases left unmatched: 12. This CDR3 has 16 amino acids. CDR3 in amino acids: CASSPTFSGGRNEQFF. The CDR3 DNA reads as TGCGCCAGCAGCCCAACCTTTAGCGGGGGCCGGAATGAGCAGTTCTTC.

The chain has TRBV18 and TRBJ1-5; D might be TRBD1 (6 bases). From germline, CDR1 is KGHSH and CDR2 LQKENI. The V end was cut by 2 bases, the J end by 5 bases, with 13 bases between. The CDR3 sequence is 15 residues long. CDR3 DNA: TGTGCCAGCTCACCAACAGGGAATCGGGATCAGCCCCAGCATTTT. It is translated as CASSPTGNRDQPQHF. The entire variable domain, with the rest obtained from reference TRBV18 and TRBJ1-5, is as follows: NAGVMQNPRHLVRRRGQEARLRCSPMKGHSHVYWYRQLPEEGLKFMVYLQKENIIDESGMPKERFSAEFPKEGPSILRIQQVVRGDSAAYFCASSPTGNRDQPQHFGDGTRLSIL.